This T cell receptor (beta chain) was found in a study of T-cell reconstitution after alpha-beta-depleted transplantation in children. The library targeted TCRbeta and was prepared with unique molecular identifiers. TCRdb ran MiXCR on the PCR reads and lists one entry per CDR3 protein. The data contain nearly 550,000 distinct CDR3 sequences, 18% of them singletons. From germline, CDR1 is ENHRY and CDR2 SYGVKD. Trimming pared 10 bases from V and 8 bases from J, leaving 14 bases between. The CDR3 sequence is 11 residues long. The table lists this clonotype with a few counts. This sequence joins TRBV10-3 and TRBJ1-2; D ambiguous. This clonotype was sampled from a human donor who donated a stem cell graft to a child with acute lymphoblastic leukemia. This specimen consisted of PBMCs from the stem cell graft donor, obtained from the stem cell graft. The CDR3 loop is CARLPREGYTF. CDR3 DNA sequence: TGTGCCAGATTGCCCCGGGAGGGCTACACCTTC.